Sequencing of this T cell receptor beta chain was carried out in a study of blood T cell repertoires in COVID-19. Study overall: Collection of acute and convalescent COVID-19 samples took place in the United States, Italy and Spain.

How the authors handled the data: Counts of nucleated cells, estimated from reference gene primer amplification, were obtained. Profiling relied on immunoSEQ multiplex PCR, and the TCRdb table lists in-frame clones only, not all of them. V, J and clone size are taken as reported in that table, and D and trimming were inferred from the DNA itself. The table lists around 160,000 clones, about four fifths of them singletons, with 3.4% in the top ten. This clone was seen at least ten times. The ends were cut back, 5 bases at V and 3 bases at J, with 17 bases in the middle. This CDR3 region has 16 residues. Germline loops: CDR1 SGHTA, CDR2 FQGNSA. Participant-reported clinical history was the basis for cohort assignment.

Material for sequencing was PBMCs or T cells enriched from blood (not recorded which). The chain employs TRBV7-2 and TRBJ2-1, with TRBD2 as a possible D gene (7 bases). The sequence derives from a woman aged 55-69 years who had recovered from COVID-19. CDR3 protein: CASSASPGGLYNEQFF. Written as DNA, the CDR3 is TGTGCCAGCAGCGCCTCTCCGGGGGGCCTCTACAATGAGCAGTTCTTC.